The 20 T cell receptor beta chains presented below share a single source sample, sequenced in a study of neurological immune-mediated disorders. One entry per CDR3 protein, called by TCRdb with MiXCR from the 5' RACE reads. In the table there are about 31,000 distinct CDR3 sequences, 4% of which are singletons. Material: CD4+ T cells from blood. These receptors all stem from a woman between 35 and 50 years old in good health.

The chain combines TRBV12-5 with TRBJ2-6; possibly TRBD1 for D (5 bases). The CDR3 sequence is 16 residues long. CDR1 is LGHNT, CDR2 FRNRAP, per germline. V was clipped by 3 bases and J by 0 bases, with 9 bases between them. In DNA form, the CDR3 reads TGTGCTAGTGGTTTAGGGGTCAGCTCTGGGGCCAACGTCCTGACTTTC. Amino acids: CASGLGVSSGANVLTF. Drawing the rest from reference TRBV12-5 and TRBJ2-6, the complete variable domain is DARVTQTPRHKVTEMGQEVTMRCQPILGHNTVFWYRQTMMQGLELLAYFRNRAPLDDSGMPKDRFSAEMPDATLATLKIQPSEPRDSAVYFCASGLGVSSGANVLTFGAGSRLTVL.

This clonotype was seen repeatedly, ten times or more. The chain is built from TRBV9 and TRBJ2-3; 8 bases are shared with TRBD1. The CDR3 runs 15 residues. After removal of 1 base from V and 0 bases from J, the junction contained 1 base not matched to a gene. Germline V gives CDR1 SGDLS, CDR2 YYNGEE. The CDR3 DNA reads TGTGCCAGCAGCGTAAGACAGGGGAGCACAGATACGCAGTATTTT. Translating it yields CASSVRQGSTDTQYF.

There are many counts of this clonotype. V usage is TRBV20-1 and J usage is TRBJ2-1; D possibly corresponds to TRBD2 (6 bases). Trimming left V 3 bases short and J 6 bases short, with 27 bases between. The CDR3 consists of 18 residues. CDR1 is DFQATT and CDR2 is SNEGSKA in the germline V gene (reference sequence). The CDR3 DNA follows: TGCAGTGCTAGTCGCCCCACTCCGGGACTCCTTGTACCCAATGAGCAGTTCTTC. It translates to CSASRPTPGLLVPNEQFF.

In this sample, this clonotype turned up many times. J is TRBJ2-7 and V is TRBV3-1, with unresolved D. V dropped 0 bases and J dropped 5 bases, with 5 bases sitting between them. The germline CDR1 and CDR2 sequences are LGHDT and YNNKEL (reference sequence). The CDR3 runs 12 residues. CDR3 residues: CASSQDVNEQYF. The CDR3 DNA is TGTGCCAGCAGCCAAGATGTAAACGAGCAGTACTTC.

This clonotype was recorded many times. The CDR3, as DNA: TGTGCCAGCAGCCCCCGGGACACTGAAGCTTTCTTT. Residues: CASSPRDTEAFF. This chain joins TRBV12-3 or TRBV12-4 and TRBJ1-1; D is ambiguous. The V gene lost 6 bases and the J gene lost 3 bases, with 8 bases spanning the gap. This CDR3 spans 12 amino acids.

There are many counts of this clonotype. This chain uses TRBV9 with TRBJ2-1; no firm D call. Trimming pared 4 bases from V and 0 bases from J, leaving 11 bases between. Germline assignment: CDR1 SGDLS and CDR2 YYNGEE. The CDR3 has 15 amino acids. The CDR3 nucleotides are TGTGCCAGCAGCCCTCCCCGTAGCTCCTACAATGAGCAGTTCTTC. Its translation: CASSPPRSSYNEQFF. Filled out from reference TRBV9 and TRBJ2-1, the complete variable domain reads DSGVTQTPKHLITATGQRVTLRCSPRSGDLSVYWYQQSLDQGLQFLIQYYNGEERAKGNILERFSAQQFPDLHSELNLSSLELGDSALYFCASSPPRSSYNEQFFGPGTRLTVL.

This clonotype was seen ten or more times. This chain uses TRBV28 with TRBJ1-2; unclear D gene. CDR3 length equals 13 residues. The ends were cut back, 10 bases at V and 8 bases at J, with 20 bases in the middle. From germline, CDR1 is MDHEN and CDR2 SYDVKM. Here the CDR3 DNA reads TGTGCCACCCAGGCGGGCGGAACCAGCGGCTACACCTTC. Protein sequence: CATQAGGTSGYTF.

As DNA, the CDR3 is TGTGCCAGTAGTGGCCTAGCGGCTCAGACCTACAATGAGCAGTTCTTC. This gives the protein CASSGLAAQTYNEQFF. This rearrangement joins TRBV19 to TRBJ2-1; 7 nucleotides align to TRBD2. The CDR3 consists of 16 residues. Unmatched junction bases numbered 9, after V lost 5 bases and J lost 2 bases. Germline CDR1 is LNHDA and CDR2 is SQIVND (reference sequence).

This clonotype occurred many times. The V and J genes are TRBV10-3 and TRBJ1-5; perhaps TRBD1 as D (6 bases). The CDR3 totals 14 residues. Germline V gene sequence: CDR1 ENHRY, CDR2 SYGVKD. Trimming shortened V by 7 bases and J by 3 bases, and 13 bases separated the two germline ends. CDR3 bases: TGTGCCATCAAGCCACAGGGTTCCAATCAGCCCCAGCATTTT. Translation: CAIKPQGSNQPQHF.

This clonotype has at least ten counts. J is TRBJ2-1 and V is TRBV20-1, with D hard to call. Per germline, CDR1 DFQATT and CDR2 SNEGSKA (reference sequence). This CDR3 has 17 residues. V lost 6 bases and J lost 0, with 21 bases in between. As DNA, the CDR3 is TGCAGTGCAACCGCCCATCCAGGCATCCCCTCCTACAATGAGCAGTTCTTC. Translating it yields CSATAHPGIPSYNEQFF.

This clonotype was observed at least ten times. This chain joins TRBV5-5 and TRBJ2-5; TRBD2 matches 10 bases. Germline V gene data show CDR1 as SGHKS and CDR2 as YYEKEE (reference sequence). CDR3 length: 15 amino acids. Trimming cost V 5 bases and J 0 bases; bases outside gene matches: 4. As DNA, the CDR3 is TGTGCCAGCAGACTAGCGGGGCCGTACCAAGAGACCCAGTACTTC. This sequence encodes CASRLAGPYQETQYF.

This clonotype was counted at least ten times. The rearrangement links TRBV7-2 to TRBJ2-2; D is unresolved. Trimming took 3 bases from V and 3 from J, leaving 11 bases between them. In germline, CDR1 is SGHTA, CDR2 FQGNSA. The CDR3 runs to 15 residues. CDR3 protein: CASSLTSIHTGELFF. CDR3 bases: TGTGCCAGCAGCTTGACCTCGATTCACACCGGGGAGCTGTTTTTT.

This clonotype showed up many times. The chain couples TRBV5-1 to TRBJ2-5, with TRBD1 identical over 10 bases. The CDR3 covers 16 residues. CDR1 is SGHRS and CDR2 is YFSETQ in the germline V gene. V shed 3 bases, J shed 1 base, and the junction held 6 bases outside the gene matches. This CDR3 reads CASSWTGGIVQETQYF. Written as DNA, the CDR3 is TGCGCCAGCAGCTGGACAGGGGGTATAGTCCAAGAGACCCAGTACTTC.

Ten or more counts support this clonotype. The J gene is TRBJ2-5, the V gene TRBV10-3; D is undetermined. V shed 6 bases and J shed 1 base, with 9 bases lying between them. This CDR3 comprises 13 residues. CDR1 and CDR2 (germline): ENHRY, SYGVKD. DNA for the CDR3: TGTGCCATCAGCATTCGTTCCCAAGAGACCCAGTACTTC. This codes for CAISIRSQETQYF.

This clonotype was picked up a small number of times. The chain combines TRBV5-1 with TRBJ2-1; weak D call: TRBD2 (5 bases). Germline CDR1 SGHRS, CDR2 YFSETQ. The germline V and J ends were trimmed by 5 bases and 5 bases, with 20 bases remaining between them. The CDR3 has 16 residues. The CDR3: CASRVVARVVDNEQFF. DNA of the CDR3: TGCGCCAGCAGGGTAGTAGCGAGGGTTGTAGACAATGAGCAGTTCTTC.

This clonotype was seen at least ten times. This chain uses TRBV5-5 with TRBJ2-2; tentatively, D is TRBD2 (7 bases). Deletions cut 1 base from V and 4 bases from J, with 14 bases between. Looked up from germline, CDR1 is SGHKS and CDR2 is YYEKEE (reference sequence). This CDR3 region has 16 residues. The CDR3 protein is CASSLFGGQSTGELFF. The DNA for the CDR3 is TGTGCCAGCAGCTTGTTCGGGGGGCAGAGCACCGGGGAGCTGTTTTTT.

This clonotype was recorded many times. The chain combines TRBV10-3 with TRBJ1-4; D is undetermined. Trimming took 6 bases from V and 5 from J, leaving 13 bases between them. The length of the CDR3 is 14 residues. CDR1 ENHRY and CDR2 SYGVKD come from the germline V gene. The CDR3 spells CAIRAGAWNEKLFF. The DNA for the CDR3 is TGTGCCATCAGGGCAGGAGCATGGAATGAAAAACTGTTTTTT.

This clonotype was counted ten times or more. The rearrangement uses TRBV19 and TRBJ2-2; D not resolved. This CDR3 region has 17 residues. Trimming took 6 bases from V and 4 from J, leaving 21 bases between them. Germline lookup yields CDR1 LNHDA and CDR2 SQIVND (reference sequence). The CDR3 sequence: CASSILIGRSGTGELFF. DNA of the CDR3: TGTGCCAGTAGCATCCTAATTGGTCGGTCAGGCACCGGGGAGCTGTTTTTT.

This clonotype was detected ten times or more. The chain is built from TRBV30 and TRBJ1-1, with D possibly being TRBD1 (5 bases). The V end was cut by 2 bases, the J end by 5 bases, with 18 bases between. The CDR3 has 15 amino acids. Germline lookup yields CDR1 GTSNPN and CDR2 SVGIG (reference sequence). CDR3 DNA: TGTGCCTGGAGTTTGGACATTAGGGTAACGACTGAAGCTTTCTTT. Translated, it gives CAWSLDIRVTTEAFF.

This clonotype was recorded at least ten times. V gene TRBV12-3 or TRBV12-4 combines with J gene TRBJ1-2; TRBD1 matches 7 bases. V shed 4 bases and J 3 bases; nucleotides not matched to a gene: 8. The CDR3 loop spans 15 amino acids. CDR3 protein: CASSSGPGQYYGYTF. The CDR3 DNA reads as TGTGCCAGCAGTTCCGGTCCGGGACAGTACTATGGCTACACCTTC.